This is a list of T cell receptor beta chains from one sample in a study of T cell changes during pregnancy in multiple sclerosis. The assay was immunoSEQ multiplex PCR, and TCRdb's table has in-frame clones only and misses some. The sample carries some 68,000 clones, roughly 94% recorded once. Sequenced material: peripheral blood, taken in the second trimester of pregnancy. These receptors all come from a female donor in good health, enrolled as a control in a pregnancy study. CDR3s leave out the opening cysteine and the closing phenylalanine or tryptophan.

ASSQDLWTGDGYT,TRBJ1-2,TRBV4-3,13
SVEKTGTGADEQY,TRBJ2-7,TRBV29-1,13
ASSDSTSGNEQF,TRBJ2-1,TRBV6-4,12
ASSNRGLGTVNEQF,TRBJ2-1,TRBV19,14
ASRPRGQSYEQY,TRBJ2-7,TRBV6-5,12
ASSLSYLGGGMNTEAF,TRBJ1-1,TRBV28,16
ASTQGAGGYT,TRBJ1-2,TRBV28,10
ASSLAGGGNTGELF,TRBJ2-2,TRBV5-1,14
ASSQGQGGYEQY,-,TRBV18,12
ASSLVWPTRANEQF,TRBJ2-1,TRBV5-6,14
ASSPQGPLVKNIQY,TRBJ2-4,TRBV7-2,14
ASSLAGYEAF,TRBJ1-1,TRBV5-8,10
ASSFEVFTEAF,TRBJ1-1,TRBV6-1,11
AGVGSTEAF,TRBJ1-1,TRBV12-2,9
ASSFTGVTVDEKLF,TRBJ1-4,TRBV5-8,14
ASSHTSGRALETQY,TRBJ2-5,TRBV19,14
TSSQDGGQGVYGYT,TRBJ1-2,TRBV1,14
ASSRDFQSSYNEQF,TRBJ2-1,TRBV11-3,14
ASSLGQGDTGELF,TRBJ2-2,TRBV5-1,13
ASSLTGGAEQF,TRBJ2-1,TRBV18,11
SVFGSGSSGNTIY,TRBJ1-3,TRBV29-1,13
ASSWTGGSYEQY,TRBJ2-7,TRBV6-5,12